Listed below are T cell receptor beta chains from one sample, sequenced in a study of blood T cell repertoires in COVID-19. Here immunoSEQ multiplex PCR was the method, and the copy in TCRdb shows in-frame clones only, minus some. This table has roughly 110,000 clones, 70% to 80% appearing once. What was sequenced was peripheral blood. The receptors originated from a man older than 75 with COVID-19, enrolled during active disease. CDR3s include the opening cysteine and the closing phenylalanine or tryptophan. The order of the fields is CDR3 DNA, CDR3 protein, J gene, clone size, V gene, D gene. D genes are given only for firm matches. Expanded clones are given a class, and other clones once, few, many or no size at all.

TGTGCCATCAGCAGGCCGGGACAGGGGAACTACGAGCAGTACTTC CAISRPGQGNYEQYF TRBJ2-7 . TRBV10-3 TRBD1
TGTGCCAGCAGCAGGACAGGGTTGACCACTGAAGCTTTCTTT CASSRTGLTTEAFF TRBJ1-1 . TRBV2 TRBD1
TGTGCCAGTAGTCTCGGGACAGGACTTTACGAGCAGTACTTC CASSLGTGLYEQYF TRBJ2-7 . TRBV19 TRBD1
TGTGCCACCAGTCGCGCGGCGGGGGCAGCCAAAAACATTCAGTACTTC CATSRAAGAAKNIQYF TRBJ2-4 . TRBV19 .
TGTGCCAGCAGCTTAAGCGGGTACTCCTACAATGAGCAGTTCTTC CASSLSGYSYNEQFF TRBJ2-1 . TRBV7-8 .
TGTGCCACCGCGGGGGCTAGGGAGCAGTACTTC CATAGAREQYF TRBJ2-7 few TRBV10-3 .
TGTGCCAGCAGTTCCGGGACTAGATTTTACGAGCAGTACTTC CASSSGTRFYEQYF TRBJ2-7 . TRBV5-6 TRBD2
TGTGCCAGCAGCTTTTCTAACAGGGCGAACACTGAAGCTTTCTTT CASSFSNRANTEAFF TRBJ1-1 few TRBV5-5 .
TGCAGTGCTAGTCCCCTAACAGGGGATTCCTCGATCACAGATACGCAGTATTTT CSASPLTGDSSITDTQYF TRBJ2-3 few TRBV20-1 TRBD1
TGTGCCAGTAGTATCGGCGCGTTACAGGGTTATTTGGAGACCCAGTACTTC CASSIGALQGYLETQYF TRBJ2-5 . TRBV19 .
TGTGCCAGCAGCTTTCCGGGGAGGACGAACACCGGGGAGCTGTTTTTT CASSFPGRTNTGELFF TRBJ2-2 . TRBV7-9 .
TGCAGCGTCCGCCGACAGCCGGGACAGGGAAGCGAGCAGTACTTC CSVRRQPGQGSEQYF TRBJ2-7 . TRBV29-1 TRBD1
TGTGCCAGTAGCAGGACAGGGGGCTACGAGCAGTACTTC CASSRTGGYEQYF TRBJ2-7 . TRBV19 TRBD1
TGTGCCAGCAGCCAAGATTCCGGGTTGTGGCTAGTGAGCTCCTACGAGCAGTACTTC CASSQDSGLWLVSSYEQYF TRBJ2-7 . TRBV3-1/TRBV3-2 .
TGCGCCAGCAGCCAAGAAGGGACTAGCGGGACCGCTAGAACCTACGAGCAGTACTTC CASSQEGTSGTARTYEQYF TRBJ2-7 . TRBV4-3 TRBD2
TGTGCCAGCAGTTGGGACAGGGACGAACAGCCCCAGCATTTT CASSWDRDEQPQHF TRBJ1-5 few TRBV2 TRBD1
TGTGCCATCAGTGAGACCCTACCGTCGCGGAACACTGAAGCTTTCTTT CAISETLPSRNTEAFF TRBJ1-1 . TRBV10-3 .
TGTGCCAGCAGCGGGGGGACCCCCGGGACCGGGGAGCTGTTTTTT CASSGGTPGTGELFF TRBJ2-2 . TRBV3-1/TRBV3-2 .
TGTGCCAGCAGCACACTAGCACACCAGTACTTC CASSTLAHQYF TRBJ2-5 . TRBV6-5 .
TGTGCCACCAGCAGAGATGGGGGCAAGACCCAGTACTTC CATSRDGGKTQYF TRBJ2-5 . TRBV15 .
TGTGCCAGCAGCCGGGACAGAGGCTCAGGCACCCTCCACTTT CASSRDRGSGTLHF TRBJ1-6 . TRBV7-2 TRBD1
TGTGCCAGCAGCTTAGTAAGGGCTAGCGGGTCCTACAATGAGCAGTTCTTC CASSLVRASGSYNEQFF TRBJ2-1 . TRBV7-6 TRBD2
TGTGCCAGCAGCTCGTTGGGGGGAAATGAAAAACTGTTTTTT CASSSLGGNEKLFF TRBJ1-4 . TRBV11-2 .
TGTGCCCTCCAGGGCGGATTCTCTGGAAACACCATATATTTT CALQGGFSGNTIYF TRBJ1-3 . TRBV7-9 .
TGTGCCAGTAGTTGGACAGGCTACTATGGCTACACCTTC CASSWTGYYGYTF TRBJ1-2 . TRBV19 TRBD1
TGTGCCACCCAAGAGGGGGCTGGAAACACCATATATTTT CATQEGAGNTIYF TRBJ1-3 . TRBV15 .
TGTGCCAGCAGCCCCGGGACAGGGGCCGGCTACACCTTC CASSPGTGAGYTF TRBJ1-2 . TRBV28 TRBD1
TGTGCCAGCTCCCTGACAGGGGATAGCAATCAGCCCCAGCATTTT CASSLTGDSNQPQHF TRBJ1-5 . TRBV18 TRBD1
TGTGCCAGCAGCCTCGGGACTACGAGGAACACCGGGGAGCTGTTTTTT CASSLGTTRNTGELFF TRBJ2-2 . TRBV5-4 TRBD2
TGTGCCAGCAGCTTTAATTTTTTGGGACAGGGGTACCGCTACGAGCAGTACTTC CASSFNFLGQGYRYEQYF TRBJ2-7 . TRBV11-2 TRBD1
TGTGCCAGCAGTTTAAGGCCCAGGGGGGTGGATCAGCCCCAGCATTTT CASSLRPRGVDQPQHF TRBJ1-5 . TRBV28 TRBD1
TGTGCCAGCTCGCTTCTGGAGGACACTGAAGCTTTCTTT CASSLLEDTEAFF TRBJ1-1 . TRBV18 .
TGTGCCAGCAACGAAAGAGGGCATAGCGAAAAACTGTTTTTT CASNERGHSEKLFF TRBJ1-4 . TRBV2 .
TGTGCCAGCAGTTACCCGAGGAGGGAGAGTGGCTACACCTTC CASSYPRRESGYTF TRBJ1-2 . TRBV6-5 .
TGTGCCTGGAGTGTCTGGGGGGTGGGCAATCAGCCCCAGCATTTT CAWSVWGVGNQPQHF TRBJ1-5 once TRBV30 .
TGTGCCAGCAGCTTGGGTAGCGTGGATACGCAGTATTTT CASSLGSVDTQYF TRBJ2-3 . TRBV7-3 .
TGTGCCAGCAGCCGAGCGACAGGGACTGAAGCTTTCTTT CASSRATGTEAFF TRBJ1-1 . TRBV5-5 TRBD1
TGCGCCAGCAGCCAAGAAATGACAGGGGGTACTGAAGCTTTCTTT CASSQEMTGGTEAFF TRBJ1-1 many TRBV4-1 TRBD1
TGTGCCAGCCTACTTAGGACACGGACAATGAACACTGAAGCTTTCTTT CASLLRTRTMNTEAFF TRBJ1-1 . TRBV3-1/TRBV3-2 .
TGTGCCAGCAGCCCCGAGATTAGCGGCTACAATGAGCAGTTCTTC CASSPEISGYNEQFF TRBJ2-1 . TRBV27 .
TGTGCCAGCAGTGAGGGACAGGGGATTTGGTCACCCCTCCACTTT CASSEGQGIWSPLHF TRBJ1-6 . TRBV2 TRBD1
TGTGCCAGCAGTGAACCAGTGACAACCCAGTACTTC CASSEPVTTQYF TRBJ2-5 once TRBV6-1 .
TGTGCCAGCAGTTTCCTGACAGGGGGCGCTAAAGGCTACACCTTC CASSFLTGGAKGYTF TRBJ1-2 . TRBV28 TRBD1